Following are 20 T cell receptor beta chains from one sample sequenced in a study of molecular identifiers for immune sequencing clone quantification. Each CDR3 protein gets one entry after TCRdb re-called the PCR reads with MiXCR. The repertoire holds about 320,000 distinct CDR3 sequences, with about 20% as singletons. Specimen: naive CD8+ T cells from blood, with Jurkat cell RNA spiked in. Described subset: FACS-sorted CD8+CD4-CCR7+CD45RA+ naive T cells. All receptors come from a human donor in good health. Some libraries in this study had Jurkat cell RNA spiked in.

In this sample, this clonotype turned up many times. V usage is TRBV28 and J usage is TRBJ1-5; D remains ambiguous. Between the trimmed V and J ends, which lost 8 bases and 1 base, there was a span of 12 bases. The germline V gene encodes CDR1 MDHEN and CDR2 SYDVKM. The CDR3 runs 14 residues. The DNA of the CDR3 is TGTGCCAGCGGCGCCCAGGAAAGCAATCAGCCCCAGCATTTT. This translates into CASGAQESNQPQHF.

Comment on this clonotype: Since a much larger clone is just one base distant, this may be a read error. The chain employs TRBV6-5 and TRBJ2-5, with D tentatively TRBD2 (6 bases). Per the germline V gene, CDR1 is MNHEY and CDR2 is SVGAGI. Trimming cost V 8 bases and J 4 bases, with 17 bases left between them. CDR3 length equals 14 residues. CDR3 bases: TGTGCCAGCGGATCCGTCGGGGGTGGAGAGACCCAGTACTTC. This gives the protein CASGSVGGGETQYF.

This clonotype occurred many times. The chain recombines TRBV9 with TRBJ1-6; 11 bases align to TRBD1. The germline V gene encodes CDR1 SGDLS and CDR2 YYNGEE. This CDR3 has 15 amino acids. After removal of 0 bases from V and 11 bases from J, the junction contained 4 bases not matched to a gene. CDR3 sequence reads: CASSVAGTGGAPLHF. The CDR3 DNA follows: TGTGCCAGCAGCGTAGCCGGGACAGGGGGGGCACCCCTCCACTTT.

This clonotype was counted ten times or more. The chain has TRBV4-1 and TRBJ2-3; maybe TRBD2 (6 bases). This CDR3 contains 15 residues. Germline CDR1 is MGHRA and CDR2 is YSYEKL. Trimming took 3 bases from V and 2 from J, leaving 12 bases between them. The CDR3 protein is CASSQRRDSTDTQYF. The CDR3 nucleotides read TGCGCCAGCAGCCAGCGAAGGGACTCCACAGATACGCAGTATTTT.

This clonotype was seen more than once but under ten times. V gene TRBV4-3 combines with J gene TRBJ2-7; TRBD1 might be the D (6 bases). This CDR3 spans 16 amino acids. Trimming cost V 0 bases and J 0 bases, with 12 bases left between them. Germline V gives CDR1 LGHNA, CDR2 YSLEER. The CDR3: CASSQDWGTSSYEQYF. In DNA form, the CDR3 reads TGCGCCAGCAGCCAAGATTGGGGGACAAGCTCCTACGAGCAGTACTTC.

The sample holds many counts of this clonotype. The rearrangement uses TRBV6-2 or TRBV6-3 and TRBJ2-7; D remains unclear. CDR1 and CDR2 (germline): MNHEY, SVGEGT. Trimming took 2 bases from V and 6 from J, leaving 5 bases between them. The CDR3 is 11 residues long. CDR3: CASSYRVEQYF. CDR3 coding DNA: TGTGCCAGCAGTTACAGGGTCGAGCAGTACTTC.

This clonotype has a count of ten or more. The CDR3 DNA sequence: TGTGCCAGCAGCTTAGCTGACGTAAACTATGGCTACACCTTC. This gives the protein CASSLADVNYGYTF. The V call is TRBV11-2, the J call TRBJ1-2; no reliable D call. Trimming took 1 base from V and 2 from J, leaving 8 bases between them. Looked up from germline, CDR1 is SGHAT and CDR2 is FQNNGV. The CDR3 loop spans 14 amino acids.

This clonotype has a handful of counts. J is TRBJ2-7 and V is TRBV29-1; 8 positions match TRBD2. The CDR3 sequence is 13 residues long. Per the germline V gene, CDR1 is SQVTM and CDR2 is ANQGSEA. V was pared by 5 bases and J by 7 bases, with 10 bases of the junction left unmatched. CDR3 sequence: CSVINGRGWEQYF. CDR3 DNA sequence: TGCAGCGTTATAAACGGGAGGGGTTGGGAGCAGTACTTC.

In its sample, this clonotype was seen many times. The chain links TRBV5-5 to TRBJ1-2, with 11 bases aligning to TRBD1. Germline CDR1 SGHKS, CDR2 YYEKEE (reference sequence). This CDR3 is 15 amino acids long. J gave up 4 bases and V 3 bases, and 5 bases lay outside the gene matches. The CDR3 DNA reads as TGTGCCAGCAGCTCCCGGGACAGGGGGTTCTATGGCTACACCTTC. Amino acid sequence: CASSSRDRGFYGYTF.

As DNA, the CDR3 is TGCAGCGTTGGAGATTGGTATAAGGGTCCCGGGGATGGGTATGGCTACACCTTC. It codes for CSVGDWYKGPGDGYGYTF. J is TRBJ1-2 and V is TRBV29-1; D remains ambiguous. Germline lookup yields CDR1 SQVTM and CDR2 ANQGSEA. This CDR3 has 18 residues. Trimming pared 4 bases from V and 5 bases from J, leaving 29 bases between.

This clonotype was counted between two and nine times. A much larger clone differs from this one at a single base, so this may be a read error. The chain joins TRBV7-9 to TRBJ2-3; 10 bases are a match to TRBD2. Germline V CDR1 and CDR2: SEHNR, FQNEAQ (reference sequence). V trimming: 6 bases; J trimming: 6 bases; junction bases outside the gene matches: 9. The CDR3 sequence is 15 residues long. The chain's CDR3 is CASRDPGLASDTQYF. CDR3 DNA: TGTGCCAGCAGAGATCCGGGACTAGCGTCCGATACGCAGTATTTT.

At least ten counts were recorded for this clonotype. The CDR3 DNA follows: TGTGCCAGCAGTTACTCGGCAGGGCGTGGGGCCTACGAGCAGTACTTC. Protein product: CASSYSAGRGAYEQYF. This sequence joins TRBV6-5 and TRBJ2-7, with D tentatively TRBD1 (5 bases). CDR3 length: 16 residues. Germline V gene sequence: CDR1 MNHEY, CDR2 SVGAGI. Trimming took 0 bases from V and 2 from J, leaving 14 bases between them.

This clonotype has ten or more counts. This chain connects TRBV24-1 to TRBJ2-1; D possibly corresponds to TRBD2 (7 bases). V was trimmed by 4 bases and J by 10 bases, leaving 19 bases between them. This CDR3 is 15 amino acids long. The germline V gene encodes CDR1 KGHDR and CDR2 SFDVKD. In DNA, the CDR3 is TGTGCCACCAGTGAAGTGACAGGCGGGGGAGAGGAGCAGTTCTTC. Its protein is CATSEVTGGGEEQFF.

This clonotype was counted at least ten times. The genes are TRBV29-1 and TRBJ2-5; possibly TRBD2 for D (6 bases). The CDR3 is made up of 15 amino acids. The V gene's germline CDR1 is SQVTM and CDR2 ANQGSEA. V lost 0 bases and J lost 5, with 16 bases in between. Written as DNA, the CDR3 is TGCAGCGTTGAAGATGGGACTCGAAGAATTGAGACCCAGTACTTC. Protein sequence: CSVEDGTRRIETQYF.

The chain recombines TRBV10-3 with TRBJ1-1, with D perhaps matching TRBD1 (6 bases). This CDR3 is built from 13 residues. Deletions cut 8 bases from V and 8 bases from J, with 18 bases between. Germline values: CDR1 ENHRY, CDR2 SYGVKD. The CDR3 region has the DNA TGTGCCATCCGGCCAGGGGCGCTGCCAGAAGCTTTCTTT. Its translation: CAIRPGALPEAFF.

About this clonotype: This may be a read error: a much more frequent sequence differs by one nucleotide. The chain recombines TRBV30 with TRBJ1-5; D is unresolved. Matching the DNA end better, TRBJ2-3 makes the J call doubtful. The CDR3 covers 12 residues. Germline assignment: CDR1 GTSNPN and CDR2 SVGIG (reference sequence). CDR3 protein: CAWSEGGQPQYF. Written as DNA, the CDR3 is TGTGCCTGGAGTGAGGGCGGTCAGCCCCAGTATTTT.

In its sample, this clonotype was seen many times. The genes are TRBV5-1 and TRBJ2-5, with TRBD1 identical over 7 bases. The V gene end was trimmed by 0 bases and the J gene end by 1 base; junction bases not matched to a gene: 3. The CDR3 sequence is 15 residues long. Per the germline V gene, CDR1 is SGHRS and CDR2 is YFSETQ. The CDR3 region is CASSLGDSIQETQYF. In DNA, the CDR3 is TGCGCCAGCAGCTTGGGGGACAGTATCCAAGAGACCCAGTACTTC.

This clonotype was observed many times. This chain uses TRBV27 with TRBJ2-3, with a possible D match to TRBD2 (6 bases). This CDR3 contains 14 residues. The germline V gene has CDR1 MNHEY and CDR2 SMNVEV (reference sequence). V dropped 6 bases and J dropped 0 bases, with 10 bases sitting between them. The CDR3, as DNA: TGTGCCAGCAGCTTAGCGGATAGCACAGATACGCAGTATTTT. Protein product: CASSLADSTDTQYF.

This clonotype has a count of ten or more. The chain combines TRBV6-5 with TRBJ2-5; D is perhaps TRBD2 (5 bases). V was trimmed by 0 bases and J by 4 bases, leaving 12 bases between them. CDR3 length equals 15 residues. CDR1 MNHEY and CDR2 SVGAGI come from the germline V gene. The CDR3 nucleotides are TGTGCCAGCAGTTACTCGGCTAGCTTAGGAGAGACCCAGTACTTC. It yields the protein CASSYSASLGETQYF.

The rearrangement links TRBV12-3 or TRBV12-4 to TRBJ2-7; D may be TRBD1 or TRBD2 (5 bases each). This CDR3 region has 13 residues. Trimming stripped 6 bases from V and 4 bases from J, with 13 bases between. In nucleotides, the CDR3 is TGTGCCAGCAGCCCCGGGACCAGATACGAGCAGTACTTC. Encoded protein: CASSPGTRYEQYF.